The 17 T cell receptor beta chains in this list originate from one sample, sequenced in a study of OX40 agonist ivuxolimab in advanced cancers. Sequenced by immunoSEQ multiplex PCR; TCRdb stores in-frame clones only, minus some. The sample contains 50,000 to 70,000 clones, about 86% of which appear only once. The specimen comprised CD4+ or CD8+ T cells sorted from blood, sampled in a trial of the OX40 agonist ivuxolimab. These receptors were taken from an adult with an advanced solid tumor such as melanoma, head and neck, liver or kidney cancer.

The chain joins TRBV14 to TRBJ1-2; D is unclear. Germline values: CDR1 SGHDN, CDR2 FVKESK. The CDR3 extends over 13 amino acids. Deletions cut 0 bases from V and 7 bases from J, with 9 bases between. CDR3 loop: CASSQDRVLGYTF. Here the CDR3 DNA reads TGTGCCAGCAGCCAAGATAGAGTGCTTGGCTACACCTTC.

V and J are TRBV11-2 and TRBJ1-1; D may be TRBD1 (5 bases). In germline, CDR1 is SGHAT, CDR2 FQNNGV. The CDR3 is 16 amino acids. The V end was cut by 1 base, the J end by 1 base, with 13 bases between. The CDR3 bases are TGTGCCAGCAGCTTAGCGGGGGGGACCCAGAACACTGAAGCTTTCTTT. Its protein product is CASSLAGGTQNTEAFF.

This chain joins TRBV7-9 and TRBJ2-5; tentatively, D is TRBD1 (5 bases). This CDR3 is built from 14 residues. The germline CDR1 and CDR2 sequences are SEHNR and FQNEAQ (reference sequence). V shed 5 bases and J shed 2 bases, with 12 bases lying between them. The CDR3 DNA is TGTGCCAGCAGCCTCAGACAGAATCAAGAGACCCAGTACTTC. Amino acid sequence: CASSLRQNQETQYF.

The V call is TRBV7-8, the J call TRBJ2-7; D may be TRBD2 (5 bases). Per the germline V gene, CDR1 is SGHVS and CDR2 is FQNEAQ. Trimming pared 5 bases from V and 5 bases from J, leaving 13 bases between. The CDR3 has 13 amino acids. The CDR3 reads CASSPMFGDEQYF. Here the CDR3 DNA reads TGTGCCAGCAGCCCGATGTTCGGGGACGAGCAGTACTTC. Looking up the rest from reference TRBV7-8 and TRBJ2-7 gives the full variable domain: GAGVSQSPRYKVAKRGQDVALRCDPISGHVSLFWYQQALGQGPEFLTYFQNEAQLDKSGLPSDRFFAERPEGSVSTLKIQRTQQEDSAVYLCASSPMFGDEQYFGPGTRLTVT.

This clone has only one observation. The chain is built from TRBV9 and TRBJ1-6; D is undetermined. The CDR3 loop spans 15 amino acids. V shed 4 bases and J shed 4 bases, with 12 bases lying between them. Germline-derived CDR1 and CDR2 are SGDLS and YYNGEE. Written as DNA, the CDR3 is TGTGCCAGCAGCACGAGCACAGATTATAATTCACCCCTCCACTTT. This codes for CASSTSTDYNSPLHF.

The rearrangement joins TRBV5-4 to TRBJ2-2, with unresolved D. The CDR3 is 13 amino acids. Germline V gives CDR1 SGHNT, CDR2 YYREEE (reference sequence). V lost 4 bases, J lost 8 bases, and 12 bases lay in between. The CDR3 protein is CASSLERGGELFF. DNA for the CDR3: TGTGCCAGCAGCCTGGAACGCGGAGGGGAGCTGTTTTTT.

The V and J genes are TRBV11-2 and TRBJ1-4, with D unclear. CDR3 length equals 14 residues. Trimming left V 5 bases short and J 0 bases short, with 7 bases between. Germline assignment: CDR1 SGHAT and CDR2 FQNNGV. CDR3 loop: CASSRAATNEKLFF. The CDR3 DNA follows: TGTGCCAGCAGCAGGGCAGCAACTAATGAAAAACTGTTTTTT.

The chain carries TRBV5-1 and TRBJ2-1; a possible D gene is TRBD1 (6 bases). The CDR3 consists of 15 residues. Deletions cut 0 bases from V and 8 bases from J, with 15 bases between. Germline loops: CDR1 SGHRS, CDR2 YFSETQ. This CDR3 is CASSLVQGIVYEQFF. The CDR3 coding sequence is TGCGCCAGCAGCTTGGTACAGGGTATTGTCTATGAGCAGTTCTTC.

The DNA of the CDR3 is TGTGCCAGCAGTGAAATAGGTACACCGGGCGATGAGCAGTTCTTC. It codes for CASSEIGTPGDEQFF. The rearrangement joins TRBV2 to TRBJ2-1; D is unresolved. The length of the CDR3 is 15 residues. Germline lookup yields CDR1 SNHLY and CDR2 FYNNEI. V was shortened by 2 bases and J by 8 bases, with 16 bases between the two germline ends.

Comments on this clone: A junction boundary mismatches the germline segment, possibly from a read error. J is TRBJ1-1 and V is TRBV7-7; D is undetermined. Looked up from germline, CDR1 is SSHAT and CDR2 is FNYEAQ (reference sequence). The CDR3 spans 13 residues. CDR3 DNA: TGTGCTAGCAGCTTAGAGAGGAACACTGAAGCTTTCTTT. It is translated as CASSLERNTEAFF.

The CDR3 protein is CASSQAGERQETQYF. In nucleotides, the CDR3 is TGCGCCAGCAGCCAAGCGGGAGAACGACAAGAGACCCAGTACTTC. The V gene is TRBV4-1, the J gene TRBJ2-5; D may be TRBD2 (6 bases). CDR1 and CDR2 (germline): MGHRA, YSYEKL. The CDR3 totals 15 residues. V dropped 1 base and J dropped 2 bases, with 11 bases sitting between them.

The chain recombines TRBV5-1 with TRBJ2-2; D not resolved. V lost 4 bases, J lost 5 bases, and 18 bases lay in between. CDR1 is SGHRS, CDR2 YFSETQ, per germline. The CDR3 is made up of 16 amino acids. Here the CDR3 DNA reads TGCGCCAGCAGCACGGAACGGTCCGGTAGGACCGGGGAGCTGTTTTTT. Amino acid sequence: CASSTERSGRTGELFF. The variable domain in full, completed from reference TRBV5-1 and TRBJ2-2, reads KAGVTQTPRYLIKTRGQQVTLSCSPISGHRSVSWYQQTPGQGLQFLFEYFSETQRNKGNFPGRFSGRQFSNSRSEMNVSTLELGDSALYLCASSTERSGRTGELFFGEGSRLTVL.

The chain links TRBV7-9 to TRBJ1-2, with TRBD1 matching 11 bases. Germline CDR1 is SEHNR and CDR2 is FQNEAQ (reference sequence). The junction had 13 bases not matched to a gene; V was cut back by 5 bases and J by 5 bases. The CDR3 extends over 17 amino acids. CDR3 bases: TGTGCCAGCAGCCGCCGTACCGGGACAGGGGGTGGTTATGGCTACACCTTC. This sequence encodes CASSRRTGTGGGYGYTF.

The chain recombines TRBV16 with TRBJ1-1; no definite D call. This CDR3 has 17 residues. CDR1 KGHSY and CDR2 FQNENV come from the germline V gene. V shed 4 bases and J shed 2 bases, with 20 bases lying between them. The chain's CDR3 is CASSRPVAIGGNTEAFF. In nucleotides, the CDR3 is TGTGCCAGCAGCCGACCGGTCGCCATCGGTGGAAACACTGAAGCTTTCTTT.

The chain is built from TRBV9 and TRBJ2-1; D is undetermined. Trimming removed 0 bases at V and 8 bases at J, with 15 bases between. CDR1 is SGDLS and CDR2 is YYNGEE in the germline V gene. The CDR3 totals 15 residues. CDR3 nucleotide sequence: TGTGCCAGCAGCGTAGGACAACGTTACTCCTATGAGCAGTTCTTC. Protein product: CASSVGQRYSYEQFF.

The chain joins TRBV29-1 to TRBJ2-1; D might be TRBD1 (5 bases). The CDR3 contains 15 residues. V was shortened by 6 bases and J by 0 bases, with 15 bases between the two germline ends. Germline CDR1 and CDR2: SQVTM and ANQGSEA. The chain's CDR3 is CSVSGINFSYNEQFF. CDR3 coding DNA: TGCAGCGTCTCAGGGATTAACTTCTCCTACAATGAGCAGTTCTTC.

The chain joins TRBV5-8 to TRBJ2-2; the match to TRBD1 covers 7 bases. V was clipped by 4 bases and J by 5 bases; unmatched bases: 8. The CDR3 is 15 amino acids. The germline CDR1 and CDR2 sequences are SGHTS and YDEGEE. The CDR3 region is CASSRGTVETGELFF. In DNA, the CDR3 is TGTGCCAGCAGCCGAGGGACAGTGGAAACCGGGGAGCTGTTTTTT.